Given below is one T cell receptor (beta chain) in context. The data are from a study of identical twins. V lost 3 bases to trimming and J lost 6 bases, with 14 bases between them. This CDR3 has 14 amino acids. The germline gives CDR1 SGHTA, CDR2 FQGNSA. A universal primer site was created by template switching, with the cDNA bearing unique molecular identifiers. TCRdb itself ran the 5' RACE reads through MiXCR, one entry per CDR3 protein. The data show approximately 690,000 distinct CDR3 sequences, around 6% seen once. Every donor was a healthy Caucasian. V and J are TRBV7-2 and TRBJ2-5; maybe TRBD1 (6 bases). Sequenced sample: naive T cells sorted from blood. The receptor was derived from a man between 18 and 29 years old in good health. CDR3 residues: CASSFNRVVKTQYF. CDR3 in DNA: TGTGCCAGCAGCTTTAACAGGGTCGTAAAGACCCAGTACTTC.